This TCR beta chain appears in the sequencing data of a study of Ad26.COV2.S vaccination and SARS-CoV-2 variants. General observations from the study: A substantial breadth of spike-specific CD8+ and CD4+ T cell responses after vaccination has been reported. Vaccine and placebo recipients had similar non-spike TCR breadth.

Sequenced by immunoSEQ multiplex PCR; TCRdb stores in-frame clones only, minus some. The sample contains about 350,000 clones, roughly nine tenths of which appear only once. This clone was counted a single time. What it recognizes is unknown. J was trimmed by 4 bases and V by 5 bases; bases with no gene match: 8. CDR1 is SEHNR, CDR2 FQNEAQ, per germline (reference sequence). This CDR3 has 15 residues. The sequence came from a human donor who had recovered from COVID-19. The chain combines TRBV7-9 with TRBJ2-3; 8 bases map to TRBD2. Material: peripheral blood, obtained after recovery from COVID-19. CDR3 protein: CASSNGGASADTQYF. CDR3 DNA sequence: TGTGCCAGCAGCAACGGGGGGGCCAGCGCAGATACGCAGTATTTT. The complete variable domain, with remaining parts taken from reference TRBV7-9 and TRBJ2-3, reads DTGVSQNPRHKITKRGQNVTFRCDPISEHNRLYWYRQTLGQGPEFLTYFQNEAQLEKSRLLSDRFSAERPKGSFSTLEIQRTEQGDSAMYLCASSNGGASADTQYFGPGTRLTVL.